The rows below give T cell receptor beta chains drawn from one sample of a study of blood T cell repertoires in COVID-19. The assay was immunoSEQ multiplex PCR, and TCRdb's table has in-frame clones only and misses some. The sample has 380,000 or so clones; about 86% are singletons. Specimen: peripheral blood. All receptors derive from a woman between 55 and 75 years old with COVID-19, enrolled during active disease. Each CDR3 is given with its conserved first and last residue. A D gene is named only where the DNA matches it firmly. Clone sizes are given selectively: once, few, many, or a class where the clone is expanded.

size,V,D,J,DNA,CDR3
NA,TRBV7-3,NA,TRBJ2-5,TGTGCCAGCAGCTCGACAGGAGGAGAAGAGACCCAGTACTTC,CASSSTGGEETQYF
few,TRBV5-4,NA,TRBJ1-1,TGTGCCAGCAGCTCAAAAATGAACACTGAAGCTTTCTTT,CASSSKMNTEAFF
NA,TRBV7-2,TRBD1,TRBJ2-7,TGTGCCAGCAGCGTCGCGCCGGGACAGGGGGCCGAGCAGTACTTC,CASSVAPGQGAEQYF
once,TRBV30,TRBD1,TRBJ2-2,TGTGCCTGGAGTCACCGGGACAGTAACACCGGGGAGCTGTTTTTT,CAWSHRDSNTGELFF
few,TRBV10-3,NA,TRBJ1-6,TGTGCCATCAGTGAGTCTCGTGGCGCGGGGGGATTTTATAATTCACCCCTCCACTTT,CAISESRGAGGFYNSPLHF
NA,TRBV14,TRBD2,TRBJ2-1,TGTGCCAGCAGCCAAGGGCCCGGAGGTAGCGGGGGGGCGAGGAATGAGCAGTTCTTC,CASSQGPGGSGGARNEQFF
once,TRBV6-2/TRBV6-3,NA,TRBJ1-5,TGTGCCAGCAGTTCAGGGATTCAGCCCCAGCATTTT,CASSSGIQPQHF
NA,TRBV5-1,TRBD1,TRBJ2-3,TGCGCCAGCAGCGGACAGGGTTCGGGAGAGGATACGCAGTATTTT,CASSGQGSGEDTQYF
NA,TRBV19,NA,TRBJ1-1,TGTGCCAGTAGTAGTCAGTGGGGCGTTGCTGAAGCTTTCTTT,CASSSQWGVAEAFF
NA,TRBV20-1,NA,TRBJ1-5,TGCAGTGCTAGTCCCTCTCTCGGAGGGGTTAATCAGCCCCAGCATTTT,CSASPSLGGVNQPQHF
NA,TRBV7-3,NA,TRBJ2-3,TGTGCCAGCAGCAAAACAGGGAAAGGGGCAGATACGCAGTATTTT,CASSKTGKGADTQYF
NA,TRBV18,TRBD1,TRBJ2-7,TGTGCCAGCTCGACCAAGGGACAGGGCTACGAGCAGTACTTC,CASSTKGQGYEQYF
NA,TRBV5-1,TRBD1,TRBJ1-1,TGCGCCAGCAGCTTGGAACCCATGGGGACAGGGGGCCCGAACACTGAAGCTTTCTTT,CASSLEPMGTGGPNTEAFF
once,TRBV28,TRBD1,TRBJ2-7,TGTGCCAGCAGTCCTGGACAGGGACGCGTCGAGCAGTACTTC,CASSPGQGRVEQYF
NA,TRBV6-5,TRBD1,TRBJ1-1,TGTGCCAGCAACCTCGTACAGGGGGCGACTGAAGCTTTCTTT,CASNLVQGATEAFF
NA,TRBV10-3,NA,TRBJ1-4,TGTGCCATCAAAGGGGAGGTGAATGAAAAACTGTTTTTT,CAIKGEVNEKLFF
many,TRBV19,NA,TRBJ1-6,TGTGCCAGTAGCCCGACGGGGTCTGGACCCCTCCACTTT,CASSPTGSGPLHF
NA,TRBV6-4,TRBD1,TRBJ1-6,TGTGCCAGCAGTGACCGCAGGGGGTCACCCCTCCACTTT,CASSDRRGSPLHF
NA,TRBV5-1,NA,TRBJ1-5,TGCGCCAGCAGCTCCGGGGGAGCTAGCAATCAGCCCCAGCATTTT,CASSSGGASNQPQHF
few,TRBV6-2/TRBV6-3,TRBD2,TRBJ2-1,TGTGCCAGCAGTTCTCCGGGAGGGGATTACAATGAGCAGTTCTTC,CASSSPGGDYNEQFF
NA,TRBV4-1,NA,TRBJ1-3,TGCGCCAGCAGCCAAGAGATCAGGTCTGGAAACACCATATATTTT,CASSQEIRSGNTIYF
NA,TRBV7-6,TRBD2,TRBJ2-5,TGTGCCAGCAGCTTAGCTATTACGACTAGCGGGGGCAGGGAGACCCAGTACTTC,CASSLAITTSGGRETQYF
once,TRBV13,NA,TRBJ2-2,TGTGCCAGCAGCGTATCAAGTTTGGGGGCACGAGATAACACCGGGGAGCTGTTTTTT,CASSVSSLGARDNTGELFF
once,TRBV7-3,TRBD1,TRBJ2-7,TGTGCCAGCAGTTCACAGGGGACCGAGCAGTACTTC,CASSSQGTEQYF
NA,TRBV18,NA,TRBJ1-1,TGTGCCAGCTCACCAGGGCAGGGCTCCACTGAAGCTTTCTTT,CASSPGQGSTEAFF
few,TRBV11-3,NA,TRBJ2-1,TGTGCCAGCAGCTTAGTGCCGGACAATGAGCAGTTCTTC,CASSLVPDNEQFF
NA,TRBV6-2/TRBV6-3,TRBD1,TRBJ1-2,TGTGCCAGCAGTTACGGGACAGGGGTTGGCTACACCTTC,CASSYGTGVGYTF
few,TRBV2,NA,TRBJ1-5,TGTGCCAGCAGTGAAGGGGCAGCAAAATATCAGCCCCAGCATTTT,CASSEGAAKYQPQHF
NA,TRBV5-1,TRBD1,TRBJ2-3,TGCGCCAGCAGCTTCGGGCAGGGGGCAGATACGCAGTATTTT,CASSFGQGADTQYF
NA,TRBV19,TRBD1,TRBJ2-5,TGTGCCAGTGCAGGGGGCGCAGAGACCCAGTACTTC,CASAGGAETQYF
NA,TRBV18,NA,TRBJ2-2,TGTGCCAGCTCACCAATGGAGGACACCGGGGAGCTGTTTTTT,CASSPMEDTGELFF
few,TRBV11-2,NA,TRBJ2-7,TGTGCCAGCAGCTTAGCCCTAGCCTCCTACGAGCAGTACTTC,CASSLALASYEQYF
NA,TRBV18,TRBD1,TRBJ1-2,TGTGCCAGCTCACCACTGGGACAGGCCTATGGCTACACCTTC,CASSPLGQAYGYTF
NA,TRBV12-3/TRBV12-4,NA,TRBJ2-2,TGTGCCAGCAGTTTTGGGGGCTGGGAGCTGTTTTTT,CASSFGGWELFF
NA,TRBV5-1,TRBD2,TRBJ2-5,TGCGCCAGCAGCTTGGGTCTAGCGGGGATCCAAGAGACCCAGTACTTC,CASSLGLAGIQETQYF
NA,TRBV10-1,TRBD1,TRBJ2-7,TGCGCCAGCAGTGATGGGACAGGGGGGGACTACGAGCAGTACTTC,CASSDGTGGDYEQYF
NA,TRBV19,NA,TRBJ2-1,TGTGCCACTACCGCCCTATCCTACAATGAGCAGTTCTTC,CATTALSYNEQFF
NA,TRBV2,TRBD1,TRBJ2-3,TGTGCCAGCAGAGACAGGCCAGGGGGCCCAGATACGCAGTATTTT,CASRDRPGGPDTQYF
NA,TRBV5-6,NA,TRBJ1-2,TGTGCCAGCAGCTGGAGCATTGCATTACAAAACTATGGCTACACCTTC,CASSWSIALQNYGYTF
NA,TRBV19,NA,TRBJ1-2,TGTGCCAGTAGTCTCAGGGCCTCTCCCTATGGCTACACCTTC,CASSLRASPYGYTF
NA,TRBV2,TRBD1,TRBJ1-4,TGTGCCAGCAGTGAATATGGGGCAGGGGGTGAAAAACTGTTTTTT,CASSEYGAGGEKLFF
NA,TRBV9,NA,TRBJ1-2,TGTGCCAGCAGCGTAGGAGTTCTGTACACCTTC,CASSVGVLYTF
few,TRBV7-9,TRBD1,TRBJ1-6,TGTGCCAGCGCGGGGACAGGGGATTCACCCCTCCACTTT,CASAGTGDSPLHF
NA,TRBV5-6,TRBD1,TRBJ1-1,TGTGCCAGCAGCGTACAGGGGCCTGAAGCTTTCTTT,CASSVQGPEAFF
NA,TRBV6-2/TRBV6-3,NA,TRBJ1-2,TGTGCCAGCAGTTACGCGGGGGCGGGTGGCTACACCTTC,CASSYAGAGGYTF
NA,TRBV18,TRBD1,TRBJ1-3,TGTGCCAGCTCACCATTCGGGACAGGGGGTGGAAACACCATATATTTT,CASSPFGTGGGNTIYF
NA,TRBV6-5,TRBD2,TRBJ2-7,TGTGCCAGCAGCGAGACTAGCTTGAGGGAGCAGTACTTC,CASSETSLREQYF
NA,TRBV9,TRBD1,TRBJ2-7,TGTGCCAGCAGCCCCCAACCAGATCAGGGGGTCGAGCAGTACTTC,CASSPQPDQGVEQYF
NA,TRBV5-1,NA,TRBJ1-6,TGCGCCAGCAGCTCACAGGGATCTACCTATAATTCACCCCTCCACTTT,CASSSQGSTYNSPLHF
NA,TRBV9,TRBD2,TRBJ2-2,TGTGCCAGCAGCCCCCAATCCCGGGGGGGCCTAACCGGGGAGCTGTTTTTT,CASSPQSRGGLTGELFF
NA,TRBV27,NA,TRBJ2-7,TGTGCCAGCAGTATAGAGACAGGGAGGTACGAGCAGTACTTC,CASSIETGRYEQYF
NA,TRBV29-1,NA,TRBJ2-3,TGCAGTGGGGGACTGGGGGGAAGCACAGATACGCAGTATTTT,CSGGLGGSTDTQYF
NA,TRBV9,TRBD2,TRBJ2-1,TGTGCCAGCAGCGCGGGACTAGCGGGGGGCAATGAGCAGTTCTTC,CASSAGLAGGNEQFF